Listed below are T cell receptor beta chains from one sample, sequenced in a study of beta chain features in type 1 diabetes. TCRdb's copy holds only in-frame clones and misses some; the assay was immunoSEQ multiplex PCR. The sample includes 280,000 or so clones, around 16% of them seen just once. The sample comprised naive CD4+ T cells from blood. Source of these receptors: a man aged 18 to 29 with type 1 diabetes. Each CDR3 is given with its conserved first and last residue. The D gene is left open where the match is weak. Not every row has a clone size; where given, it reads once, few, many or a size class.

v_call	d_call	j_call	clone_size	cdr3_aa	cdr3_nt
TRBV7-8	TRBD1	TRBJ2-7	once	CASSSMLGGTGSYEQYF	TGTGCCAGCAGCTCCATGTTGGGTGGGACAGGCTCCTACGAGCAGTACTTC
TRBV11-2	NA	TRBJ2-1	NA	CASSLDGVYNEQFF	TGTGCCAGCAGCTTAGACGGGGTATACAATGAGCAGTTCTTC
TRBV11-2	NA	TRBJ2-3	NA	CASSRNPGLTTDTQYF	TGTGCCAGCAGCCGGAACCCGGGACTTACCACAGATACGCAGTATTTT
TRBV10-1	NA	TRBJ2-5	NA	CASSIGGEETQYF	TGCGCCAGCAGCATAGGGGGGGAGGAGACCCAGTACTTC
TRBV30	NA	TRBJ1-1	NA	CAWRGGQGGTEAFF	TGTGCCTGGAGAGGCGGGCAGGGAGGGACTGAAGCTTTCTTT
TRBV28	NA	TRBJ1-2	NA	CASSSVGGTYGYTF	TGTGCCAGCAGCTCCGTGGGAGGGACCTATGGCTACACCTTC
TRBV6-6	NA	TRBJ1-1	NA	CASKLLKRTEAFF	TGTGCCAGCAAACTCTTGAAGAGGACTGAAGCTTTCTTT
TRBV7-8	TRBD1	TRBJ2-7	NA	CASSVPGQIYEQYF	TGTGCCAGCAGCGTCCCGGGACAGATCTACGAGCAGTACTTC
TRBV2	TRBD1	TRBJ2-2	NA	CASSGGTGIRATGELFF	TGTGCCAGCAGTGGCGGGACAGGGATTCGAGCCACCGGGGAGCTGTTTTTT
TRBV4-3	TRBD2	TRBJ2-1	NA	CASSQDLSASGGRSYNEQFF	TGCGCCAGCAGCCAAGATCTTTCGGCTAGCGGGGGTAGGTCCTACAATGAGCAGTTCTTC
TRBV28	TRBD2	TRBJ2-4	NA	CASSLLQSGSGFGNIQYF	TGTGCCAGCAGTTTGCTGCAGAGCGGGAGTGGTTTTGGAAACATTCAGTACTTC
TRBV29-1	TRBD1	TRBJ1-1	NA	CSVGFLTGGTEAFF	TGCAGCGTCGGTTTCTTGACAGGGGGCACTGAAGCTTTCTTT
TRBV5-1	TRBD1	TRBJ2-5	NA	CASSLGTGFGETQYF	TGCGCCAGCAGCTTGGGGACAGGGTTCGGGGAGACCCAGTACTTC
TRBV27	NA	TRBJ2-1	NA	CASSSPPGLGNNEQFF	TGTGCCAGCAGTTCCCCTCCCGGACTGGGAAACAATGAGCAGTTCTTC
TRBV9	TRBD1	TRBJ1-1	few	CASSVEGQPNTEAFF	TGTGCCAGCAGCGTAGAGGGACAGCCGAACACTGAAGCTTTCTTT
TRBV5-1	TRBD2	TRBJ2-1	few	CASSLLAGENEQFF	TGCGCCAGCAGCTTGTTAGCGGGGGAGAATGAGCAGTTCTTC
TRBV5-4	TRBD1	TRBJ2-7	NA	CASSLETGGTYEQYF	TGTGCCAGCAGCTTAGAGACAGGGGGCACCTACGAGCAGTACTTC
TRBV29-1	TRBD1	TRBJ2-7	NA	CSVEEGQGHEQYF	TGCAGCGTTGAGGAGGGACAGGGCCACGAGCAGTACTTC
TRBV23-1	NA	TRBJ2-2	few	CANTSTGPQVTGELFF	TGCGCCAATACCAGCACCGGGCCACAGGTCACCGGGGAGCTGTTTTTT
TRBV18	NA	TRBJ2-6	NA	CASSRSQVTF	TGTGCCAGCTCACGGTCACAGGTGACTTTC
TRBV6-5	TRBD2	TRBJ2-7	NA	CASSYSASGAPYEQYF	TGTGCCAGCAGTTACTCGGCTAGCGGGGCCCCCTACGAGCAGTACTTC
TRBV4-3	TRBD1	TRBJ2-2	few	CASSQQGAHGELFF	TGCGCCAGCAGCCAACAGGGGGCCCACGGGGAGCTGTTTTTT
TRBV27	TRBD2	TRBJ2-5	NA	CASSFSRTSGGAEETQYF	TGTGCCAGCAGTTTTTCCCGCACTAGCGGGGGGGCCGAAGAGACCCAGTACTTC
TRBV9	TRBD1	TRBJ1-1	few	CASSASGTGNTEAFF	TGTGCCAGCAGCGCATCCGGGACAGGGAACACTGAAGCTTTCTTT
TRBV7-9	NA	TRBJ2-5	NA	CASNNQETQYF	TGTGCCAGCAACAACCAAGAGACCCAGTACTTC
TRBV27	TRBD2	TRBJ2-1	once	CASSSLSSGGSNEQFF	TGTGCCAGCAGTTCCCTTTCTAGCGGGGGGTCGAATGAGCAGTTCTTC
TRBV11-2	TRBD1	TRBJ1-1	few	CASSKNRGLWGTEAFF	TGTGCCAGCAGCAAGAACAGGGGGCTTTGGGGCACTGAAGCTTTCTTT
TRBV4-1	TRBD2	TRBJ2-1	NA	CASSPAGGPYNEQFF	TGCGCCAGCAGCCCAGCGGGGGGGCCCTACAATGAGCAGTTCTTC
TRBV30	TRBD1	TRBJ1-5	few	CAWGQWGTGNQPQHF	TGTGCCTGGGGCCAATGGGGGACAGGCAATCAGCCCCAGCATTTT
TRBV25-1	NA	TRBJ1-5	few	CASSESGGWNQPQHF	TGTGCCAGCAGTGAATCGGGGGGCTGGAATCAGCCCCAGCATTTT
TRBV5-1	TRBD1	TRBJ1-2	NA	CASSPDRGNYGYTF	TGCGCCAGCAGCCCGGACAGGGGTAACTATGGCTACACCTTC
TRBV6-5	NA	TRBJ1-1	NA	CASRTVMNTEAFF	TGTGCCAGCAGAACTGTGATGAACACTGAAGCTTTCTTT
TRBV10-3	TRBD2	TRBJ2-4	few	CAISESGGRQNIQYF	TGTGCCATCAGTGAGTCAGGCGGGAGGCAAAACATTCAGTACTTC
TRBV19	TRBD2	TRBJ2-1	few	CASKGGLAGGPAYNEQFF	TGTGCCAGTAAGGGGGGGCTAGCGGGAGGGCCAGCCTACAATGAGCAGTTCTTC
TRBV6-5	NA	TRBJ1-1	few	CASNLNTIGDTEAFF	TGTGCCAGCAACCTCAACACTATCGGTGACACTGAAGCTTTCTTT